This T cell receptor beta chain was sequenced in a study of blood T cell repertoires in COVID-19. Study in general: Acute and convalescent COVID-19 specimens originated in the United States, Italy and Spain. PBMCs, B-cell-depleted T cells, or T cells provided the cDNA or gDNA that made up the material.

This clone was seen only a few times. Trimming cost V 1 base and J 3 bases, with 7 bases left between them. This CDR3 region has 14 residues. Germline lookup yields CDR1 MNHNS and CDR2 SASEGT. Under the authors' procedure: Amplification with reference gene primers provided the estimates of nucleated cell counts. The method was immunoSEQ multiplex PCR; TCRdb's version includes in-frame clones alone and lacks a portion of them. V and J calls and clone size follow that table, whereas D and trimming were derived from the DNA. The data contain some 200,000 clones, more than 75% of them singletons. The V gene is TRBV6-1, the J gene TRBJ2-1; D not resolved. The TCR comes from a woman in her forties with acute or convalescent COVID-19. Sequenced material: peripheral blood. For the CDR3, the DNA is TGTGCCAGCAGTGAAGTTACAGACTACAATGAGCAGTTCTTC. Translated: CASSEVTDYNEQFF.